This T cell receptor beta chain was identified in a study of vaccination and CD4 T cells after COVID-19. Looking at the study overall: Sampling that followed vaccination took place a median approximately 72 days after dose two, within a range of 14 to 241. Study observations and caveats: The researchers studied relatively few convalescent patients and omitted early post-infection timepoints. The authors identified 304 of 307 vaccine-specific clones in convalescent patients as spike mono-reactive.

PCR positivity dates ran from March to December 2020, preceding US Alpha, Beta and Delta variants. TCRdb re-called the PCR reads with MiXCR, one entry per CDR3 protein. The repertoire holds some 25,000 distinct CDR3 sequences, with 51% as singletons. This clonotype came up a few times. Its matching antigen is unknown. The V end was cut by 8 bases, the J end by 5 bases, with 12 bases between. This CDR3 spans 12 amino acids. Per germline, CDR1 MNHEY and CDR2 SVGEGT. This receptor was taken from a human donor who had recovered from COVID-19. The chain is built from TRBV6-2 or TRBV6-3 and TRBJ2-5, with D possibly being TRBD2 (5 bases). Sample: CD4+ T cells from blood, taken before SARS-CoV-2 vaccination. DNA for the CDR3: TGTGCCAGCGCTAGCAGATACGAGACCCAGTACTTC. Encoded protein: CASASRYETQYF.